Included here is one T cell receptor (beta chain) sequence, with context. Its specificity is not known. The sample belongs to a study of cytomegalovirus exposure and HLA in healthy donors. The protocol was immunoSEQ multiplex PCR, while the TCRdb copy is restricted to in-frame clones and leaves out a portion. The sample lists some 56,000 clones; 90% to 95% were seen once. In germline, CDR1 is WNHNN, CDR2 SYGVQD (reference sequence). This CDR3 has 16 residues. V was clipped by 0 bases and J by 2 bases; unmatched bases: 5. Regarding the study as a whole: Most TCR sequences were rare, but some public TCRs occurred in many donors.

The sequencing input was PBMCs. The sequence was collected from a woman aged 18-35 years in good health and CMV-seropositive. The chain has TRBV10-1 and TRBJ2-3, with 7 bases that match TRBD2. The CDR3, as DNA: TGCGCCAGCAGTGAGTCCGCGGGACTACCCACAGATACGCAGTATTTT. It specifies CASSESAGLPTDTQYF.